The entry below gives a single T cell receptor (beta chain) sequence along with its context. The data derive from a study of blood T cell repertoires in COVID-19. Study-level background: Samples of COVID-19 (acute and convalescent) were obtained from the United States, Italy and Spain. From T cells, B-cell-depleted T cells, or PBMCs came the material, which was cDNA or gDNA.

In the original analysis: The authors estimated nucleated cell counts from reference gene primer amplification. This table comes from immunoSEQ multiplex PCR, and its TCRdb copy is limited to in-frame clones, with some not included. V and J calls and clone size come straight from that table; D and trimming were deduced from the DNA. Of some 27,000 clones detected, about nine tenths appear once; the ten largest clones hold roughly 13%. Material for sequencing was peripheral blood. The receptor was isolated from a human donor in a cohort sampled during active COVID-19. The donor label of this sample is uncertain.

The CDR3 DNA follows: TGTGCTAGTGGCCCCGGGGACAGGGGAAATCAGCCCCAGCATTTT. Amino acid sequence: CASGPGDRGNQPQHF. The gene calls are TRBV12-5 and TRBJ1-5; TRBD1 matches at 10 bases. From germline, CDR1 is LGHNT and CDR2 FRNRAP. This CDR3 spans 15 amino acids. Germline trimming cut 6 bases from V and 4 bases from J; bases unmatched to any gene: 6.